This T cell receptor beta chain emerged from a study of blood T cells in healthy people across ages. Combining a sample-barcoded 5' primer with a J-beta primer mix, a second PCR ran for about 6 to 11 cycles. From the 5' RACE reads, TCRdb called clonotypes with MiXCR, one entry per CDR3 protein. The profile shows fewer than 2,000,000 distinct CDR3 sequences, about two fifths of them singletons. CDR3 length: 11 residues. V lost 10 bases and J 8 bases, leaving 14 bases between the germline ends. This chain connects TRBV12-3 or TRBV12-4 to TRBJ1-2; possibly TRBD1 for D (6 bases). Specimen: blood. The TCR sequence derives from a human donor in good health. The CDR3 is CANLGAGGYTF. In DNA form, the CDR3 reads TGTGCCAACCTGGGGGCAGGAGGCTACACCTTC.